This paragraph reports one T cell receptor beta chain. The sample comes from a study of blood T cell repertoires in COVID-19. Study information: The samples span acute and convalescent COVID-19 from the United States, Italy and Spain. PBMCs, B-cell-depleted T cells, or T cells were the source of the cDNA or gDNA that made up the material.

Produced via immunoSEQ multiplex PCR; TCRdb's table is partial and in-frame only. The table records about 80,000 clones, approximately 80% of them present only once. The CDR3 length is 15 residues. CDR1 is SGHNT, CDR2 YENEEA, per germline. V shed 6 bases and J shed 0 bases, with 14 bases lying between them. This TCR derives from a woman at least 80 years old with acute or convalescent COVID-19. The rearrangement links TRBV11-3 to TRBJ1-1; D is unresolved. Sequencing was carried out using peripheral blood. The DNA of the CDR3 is TGTGCCAGCAGGACAAAGACTAATATGAACACTGAAGCTTTCTTT. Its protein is CASRTKTNMNTEAFF.